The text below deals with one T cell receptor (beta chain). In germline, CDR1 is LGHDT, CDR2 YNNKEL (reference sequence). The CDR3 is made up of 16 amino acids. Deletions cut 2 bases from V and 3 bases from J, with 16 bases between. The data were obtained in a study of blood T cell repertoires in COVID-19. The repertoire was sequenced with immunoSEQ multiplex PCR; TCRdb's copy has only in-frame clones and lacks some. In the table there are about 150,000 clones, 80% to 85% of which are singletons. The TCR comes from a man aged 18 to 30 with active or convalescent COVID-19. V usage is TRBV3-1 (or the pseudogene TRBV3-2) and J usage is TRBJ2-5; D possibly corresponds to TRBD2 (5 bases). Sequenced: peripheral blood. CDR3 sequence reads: CASSQPFGLAEETQYF. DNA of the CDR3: TGTGCCAGCAGCCAACCCTTCGGGCTAGCCGAAGAGACCCAGTACTTC.